Listed below are T cell receptor beta chains from one sample, sequenced in a study of post-analysis software for immune sequencing data. TCRdb reprocessed the PCR reads with MiXCR, giving one entry per CDR3 protein. The top ten hold approximately 4.4% of the sample, which has 740,000 or so distinct CDR3 sequences, approximately 53% seen once. Sample: blood. The receptor source for this set is a girl aged 10 to 17 with multiple sclerosis. CDR3s leave out the opening cysteine and the closing phenylalanine or tryptophan. Only some rows state a clone size, as once, few, many or a class for expanded clones.

v_call | clone_size | cdr3_aa
TRBV9 | . | ASSAAGTANYEQY
TRBV10-3 | . | AISENNLAKNIQY
TRBV4-2 | few | ASSQDGDYQETQY
TRBV4-1 | . | ASSHNEARHDQPQH
TRBV20-1 | few | SASRRETYNEQF
TRBV29-1 | . | SVRTGGLFEQY
TRBV20-1 | . | SASRELAGGTQY
TRBV16 | . | ASSQSGGNNEKLF
TRBV3-1 | . | ASSPIGDVPYEQY
TRBV3-1 | . | ASSQVAGLVYNEQF
TRBV29-1 | . | SAAQDYGYT
TRBV3-1 | . | ASSQKGSSPLH
TRBV7-9 | . | ASSAGTGLGGYT
TRBV20-1 | . | SARDGQGRRNTGELF
TRBV4-1 | . | ASSQDPPGGANEKLF
TRBV5-1 | . | ASSISGTLAEQF
TRBV12-3/TRBV12-4 | once | ATREGSYNEQF
TRBV29-1 | few | SVGQSMNTEAF
TRBV20-1 | . | SVKRTGHPNTGELF
TRBV3-1 | . | ASSQEGIDREQF
TRBV10-3 | . | AIMGRGTDTQY
TRBV9 | . | ASSVTWSGGANVRT
TRBV4-1 | few | ASSQDWRLAGSYEQY
TRBV5-1 | . | ASSASIEGEQY
TRBV6-1 | few | ASSPGPNTGELF
TRBV29-1 | few | SVVPGQGTYEQY
TRBV6-6 | . | ASSSQGGITEAF
TRBV6-4 | . | ASSDSVGQAAYGYT
TRBV10-3 | few | AISERERGASYEQY
TRBV5-1 | . | ASSSNWRSYEQY
TRBV15 | . | ATSRTDRANTEAF
TRBV27 | . | ASSPLGQWSDYT